The 24 T cell receptor beta chains reported below all come from one sample, sequenced in a study of blood T cells in healthy people across ages. A second PCR, run for about 6 to 12 cycles, used a sample-barcoded 5' primer plus a J-beta primer mix. TCRdb used MiXCR to reprocess the 5' RACE reads, holding one entry per CDR3 protein. The data show about 1.8 million distinct CDR3 sequences, roughly 49% seen once. Sequenced: blood. The receptors here all came from a woman aged 40 to 50 in good health.

The sample holds a few counts of this clonotype. V gene TRBV4-3 combines with J gene TRBJ2-1; D remains unclear. Germline lookup yields CDR1 LGHNA and CDR2 YSLEER. The CDR3 is made up of 15 amino acids. Trimming pared 4 bases from V and 2 bases from J, leaving 12 bases between. CDR3 in DNA: TGCGCCAGCAGCCGAACGGACGCGCCCTACAATGAGCAGTTCTTC. Protein sequence: CASSRTDAPYNEQFF.

The chain joins TRBV7-2 to TRBJ1-6, with 7 nucleotides matching TRBD1. The J segment lost 9 bases and the V segment lost 5 bases, leaving 13 bases of the junction unmatched. The CDR3 has 16 residues. The germline V gene encodes CDR1 SGHTA and CDR2 FQGNSA. This CDR3 reads CASSPQPTGNTSPLHF. The CDR3 DNA follows: TGTGCCAGCAGCCCGCAGCCGACAGGGAATACTTCACCCCTCCACTTT.

This chain uses TRBV7-2 with TRBJ1-2, with TRBD1 as a possible D gene (6 bases). Germline V CDR1 and CDR2: SGHTA, FQGNSA. The length of the CDR3 is 17 residues. Deletions cut 0 bases from V and 2 bases from J, with 16 bases between. The CDR3 loop is CASSLALRATGNYGYTF. The CDR3 nucleotides are TGTGCCAGCAGCTTAGCGCTAAGGGCGACAGGAAACTATGGCTACACCTTC.

This chain links TRBV20-1 with TRBJ2-1; 10 bases fit TRBD1. Germline CDR1 is DFQATT and CDR2 is SNEGSKA (reference sequence). V shed 6 bases, J shed 6 bases, and the junction held 5 bases outside the gene matches. The CDR3 is 13 amino acids. The CDR3 DNA follows: TGCAGTGCAGAAGGGGACAGGGGCAATGAGCAGTTCTTC. Translation: CSAEGDRGNEQFF.

This clonotype was observed a few times. The chain links TRBV20-1 to TRBJ2-7; D ambiguous. Trimming stripped 2 bases from V and 2 bases from J, with 10 bases between. The germline V gene has CDR1 DFQATT and CDR2 SNEGSKA (reference sequence). This CDR3 is built from 13 residues. In DNA, the CDR3 is TGCAGTGCTAGACTTGGTCAAACCTACGAGCAGTACTTC. Translation gives CSARLGQTYEQYF.

The V gene is TRBV7-2, the J gene TRBJ2-1; TRBD2 agrees at 15 bases. The length of the CDR3 is 19 residues. With 1 base clipped from V and 0 bases from J, the junction kept 4 bases outside the gene matches. Germline V gene lookup returns CDR1 SGHTA and CDR2 FQGNSA. Written as DNA, the CDR3 is TGTGCCAGCAGCTTAGAGGGACTAGCGGGGGGCCGCTCCTACAATGAGCAGTTCTTC. Translation: CASSLEGLAGGRSYNEQFF.

This clonotype was seen more than once but under ten times. The chain recombines TRBV6-5 with TRBJ2-1; TRBD2 aligns across 8 bases. The CDR3 has 16 amino acids. The germline CDR1 and CDR2 sequences are MNHEY and SVGAGI. The V and J ends lost 2 bases and 4 bases, in that order; junction bases with no gene match: 7. CDR3 loop: CASSYRSAGGYNEQFF. The CDR3 nucleotides are TGTGCCAGCAGTTACCGCTCGGCGGGGGGATACAATGAGCAGTTCTTC.

The chain links TRBV6-5 to TRBJ2-1; TRBD1 matches 7 bases. CDR1 and CDR2 (germline): MNHEY, SVGAGI. CDR3 length equals 14 residues. V trimming: 6 bases; J trimming: 6 bases; junction bases outside the gene matches: 8. The CDR3 sequence is CASRRPGQSNEQFF. Written as DNA, the CDR3 is TGTGCCAGCAGACGTCCGGGACAGAGCAATGAGCAGTTCTTC.

A remark on this clonotype: One end of the junction varies from germline; a read error may be responsible. The rearrangement uses TRBV12-3 or TRBV12-4 and TRBJ1-1; 9 bases agree with TRBD1. The CDR3 sequence is 17 residues long. The CDR3 DNA is TGTGCCAGCAGTCCTGACAGGGGGACTTCCATGAACACTGGAGCTTTCTTT. It translates to CASSPDRGTSMNTGAFF.

The chain couples TRBV6-6 to TRBJ1-1, with D perhaps TRBD1 (5 bases). Trimming shortened V by 7 bases and J by 4 bases, and 16 bases separated the two germline ends. CDR1 and CDR2 from the germline V gene are MNHNY and SVGAGI (reference sequence). This CDR3 has 14 residues. The CDR3 DNA reads TGTGCCAGCACCACCTCCAGGGATGGCACTGAAGCTTTCTTT. Translating it yields CASTTSRDGTEAFF.

This sequence joins TRBV29-1 and TRBJ2-1; perhaps TRBD2 as D (7 bases). The DNA end is a closer match to TRBJ2-7, so the J assignment may be wrong. The CDR3 has 13 residues. Germline CDR1 reads SQVTM; CDR2 reads ANQGSEA. The CDR3 protein is CSVAGGLWNEQYF. CDR3 in DNA: TGCAGCGTTGCCGGGGGGCTATGGAATGAGCAGTACTTC.

The rearrangement links TRBV20-1 to TRBJ1-4, with D maybe TRBD1 (5 bases). The V gene's germline CDR1 is DFQATT and CDR2 SNEGSKA (reference sequence). Trimming removed 3 bases from V and 3 bases from J, with 11 bases in between. There are 14 residues in the CDR3. The chain's CDR3 is CSARRQQANEKLFF. CDR3 nucleotides: TGCAGTGCTAGGAGACAGCAAGCTAATGAAAAACTGTTTTTT.

V and J are TRBV20-1 and TRBJ2-1; 13 nucleotides match TRBD2. CDR1 and CDR2 from the germline V gene are DFQATT and SNEGSKA (reference sequence). There are 16 residues in the CDR3. V lost 2 bases and J lost 11; bases outside the gene matches: 12. This CDR3 reads CSARRSFTSGGAQQFF. Written as DNA, the CDR3 is TGCAGTGCTAGACGTTCCTTCACTAGCGGGGGGGCTCAGCAGTTCTTC.

V is TRBV12-3 or TRBV12-4 and J is TRBJ2-1, with TRBD1 matching 8 bases. Trimming took 4 bases from V and 11 from J; bases not matched to a gene: 4. CDR3 size: 12 residues. The CDR3 protein is CASSYNRGKQFF. CDR3 sequence (DNA): TGTGCCAGCAGTTATAACAGGGGGAAGCAGTTCTTC.

The chain recombines TRBV12-3 or TRBV12-4 with TRBJ2-3; TRBD2 matches at 9 bases. This CDR3 has 14 residues. V gave up 3 bases and J gave up 4 bases; unmatched junction bases: 2. CDR3 sequence reads: CASSLKRGADTQYF. The CDR3 region has the DNA TGTGCCAGCAGTTTGAAGCGGGGGGCAGATACGCAGTATTTT.

V is TRBV20-1 and J is TRBJ2-3; D gene uncertain. Deletions cut 7 bases from V and 0 bases from J, with 8 bases between. The CDR3 contains 12 residues. Germline assignment: CDR1 DFQATT and CDR2 SNEGSKA (reference sequence). The CDR3 here is CSVTVSTDTQYF. In DNA, the CDR3 is TGCAGTGTCACCGTTAGCACAGATACGCAGTATTTT.

The genes are TRBV7-2 and TRBJ1-1; the D is unclear. This CDR3 has 14 amino acids. V was cut by 5 bases and J by 0 bases, with 10 bases left in between. Germline V lookup: CDR1 SGHTA, CDR2 FQGNSA. In DNA, the CDR3 is TGTGCCAGCAGCCCCTCAAGGGTGAACACTGAAGCTTTCTTT. It codes for CASSPSRVNTEAFF.

V and J are TRBV6-2 or TRBV6-3 and TRBJ1-2, with 8 bases lining up with TRBD1. V was clipped by 6 bases and J by 4 bases; unmatched bases: 7. The CDR3 runs 14 residues. Per the germline V gene, CDR1 is MNHEY and CDR2 is SVGEGT. The CDR3 loop reads CASRRTGTIYGYTF. For the CDR3, the DNA is TGTGCCAGCAGACGGACAGGGACCATCTATGGCTACACCTTC.

The chain uses TRBV5-1 and TRBJ2-5; the match to TRBD1 covers 9 bases. CDR3 length: 18 amino acids. V shed 0 bases and J 6 bases; nucleotides not matched to a gene: 15. Germline V CDR1 and CDR2: SGHRS, YFSETQ. The CDR3 sequence: CASSLEVSFGTGMKTQYF. The CDR3, as DNA: TGCGCCAGCAGCTTGGAAGTATCGTTCGGGACAGGGATGAAGACCCAGTACTTC.

V and J are TRBV20-1 and TRBJ2-7, with 7 bases matching TRBD1. Germline assignment: CDR1 DFQATT and CDR2 SNEGSKA (reference sequence). The CDR3 contains 12 residues. V was pared by 6 bases and J by 6 bases, with 8 bases of the junction left unmatched. In DNA form, the CDR3 reads TGCAGTGCAAGACAGGGCTTCTTCGAGCAGTACTTC. It yields the protein CSARQGFFEQYF.

V is TRBV10-3 and J is TRBJ2-5, with 7 positions matching TRBD1. Trimming at V came to 11 bases and at J to 2 bases, leaving 8 bases not matched to a gene. The germline V gene encodes CDR1 ENHRY and CDR2 SYGVKD. This CDR3 is 13 amino acids long. The CDR3 DNA reads TGTGCCGCAAACAACAGGGGTCAAGAGACCCAGTACTTC. Translated, it gives CAANNRGQETQYF.

V and J are TRBV7-2 and TRBJ2-2; no definite D call. Germline V CDR1 and CDR2: SGHTA, FQGNSA. The CDR3 has 14 residues. V was shortened by 1 base and J by 7 bases, with 10 bases between the two germline ends. As DNA, the CDR3 is TGTGCCAGCAGCTTAGGCAGGCTGGGCGGGGAGCTGTTTTTT. This gives the protein CASSLGRLGGELFF.

This chain's CDR3 is CASSFPSTGGNEQYF. CDR3 sequence (DNA): TGTGCCAGCAGCTTTCCGTCGACAGGGGGCAATGAGCAGTACTTC. The chain employs TRBV13 and TRBJ2-5; 10 nucleotides line up with TRBD1. This CDR3 spans 15 amino acids. V was pared by 3 bases and J by 11 bases, with 12 bases of the junction left unmatched. Per the germline V gene, CDR1 is PRHDT and CDR2 is FYEKMQ (reference sequence).

The genes are TRBV25-1 and TRBJ1-2, with TRBD1 matching 9 bases. Germline V lookup: CDR1 MGHDK, CDR2 SYGVNS. The CDR3 runs 18 residues. J was trimmed by 2 bases and V by 3 bases; bases with no gene match: 13. CDR3 protein: CASSDPRRKDRGNYGYTF. CDR3 sequence (DNA): TGTGCCAGCAGTGATCCGAGGAGGAAGGACAGGGGAAACTATGGCTACACCTTC.